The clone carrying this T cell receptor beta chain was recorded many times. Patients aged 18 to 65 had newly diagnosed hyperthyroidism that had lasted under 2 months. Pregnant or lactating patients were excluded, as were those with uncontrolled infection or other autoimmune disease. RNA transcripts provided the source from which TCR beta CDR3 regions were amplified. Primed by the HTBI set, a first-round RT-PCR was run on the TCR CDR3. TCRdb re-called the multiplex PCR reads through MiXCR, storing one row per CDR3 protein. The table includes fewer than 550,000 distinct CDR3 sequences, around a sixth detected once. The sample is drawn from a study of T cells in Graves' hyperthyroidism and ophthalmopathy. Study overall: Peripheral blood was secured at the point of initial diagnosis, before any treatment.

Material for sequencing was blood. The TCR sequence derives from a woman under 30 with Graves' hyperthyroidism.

The CDR3 loop is CASSSSGGAGKTQYF. The CDR3 DNA is TGTGCCAGCTCATCTAGCGGGGGGGCCGGGAAGACCCAGTACTTC. The V and J genes are TRBV2 and TRBJ2-5; TRBD2 matches 12 bases. The length of the CDR3 is 15 residues. The V segment lost 8 bases and the J segment 6 bases; nucleotides outside the gene matches: 10. In germline, CDR1 is SNHLY, CDR2 FYNNEI. The full variable domain, with the rest looked up from reference TRBV2 and TRBJ2-5, is EPEVTQTPSHQVTQMGQEVILRCVPISNHLYFYWYRQILGQKVEFLVSFYNNEISEKSEIFDDQFSVERPDGSNFTLKIRSTKLEDSAMYFCASSSSGGAGKTQYFGPGTRLLVL.